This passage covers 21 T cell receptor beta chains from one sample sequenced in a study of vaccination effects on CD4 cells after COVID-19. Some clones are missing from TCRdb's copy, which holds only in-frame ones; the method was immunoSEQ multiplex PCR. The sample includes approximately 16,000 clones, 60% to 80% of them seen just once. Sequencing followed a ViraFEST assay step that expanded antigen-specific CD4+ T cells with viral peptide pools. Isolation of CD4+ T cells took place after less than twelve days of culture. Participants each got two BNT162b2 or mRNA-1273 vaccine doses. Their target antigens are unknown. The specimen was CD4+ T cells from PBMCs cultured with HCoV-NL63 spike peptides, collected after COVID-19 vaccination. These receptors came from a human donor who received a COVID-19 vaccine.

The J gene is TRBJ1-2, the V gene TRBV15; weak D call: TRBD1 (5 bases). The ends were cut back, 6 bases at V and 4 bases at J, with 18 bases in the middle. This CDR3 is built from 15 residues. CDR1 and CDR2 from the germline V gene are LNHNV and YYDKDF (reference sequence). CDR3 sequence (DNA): TGTGCCACCAGTCAGTCCACCGGGGCCGGCTATGGCTACACCTTC. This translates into CATSQSTGAGYGYTF.

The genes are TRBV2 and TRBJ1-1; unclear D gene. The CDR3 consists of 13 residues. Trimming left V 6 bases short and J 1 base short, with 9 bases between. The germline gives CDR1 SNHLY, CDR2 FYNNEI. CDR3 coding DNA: TGTGCCAGCAGCGGCAGTGAGAACACTGAAGCTTTCTTT. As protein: CASSGSENTEAFF.

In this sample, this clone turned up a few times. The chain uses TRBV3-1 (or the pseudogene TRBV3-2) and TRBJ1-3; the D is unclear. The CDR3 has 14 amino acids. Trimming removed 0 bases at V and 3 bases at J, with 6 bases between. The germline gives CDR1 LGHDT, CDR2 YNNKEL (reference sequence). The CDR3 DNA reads TGTGCCAGCAGCCAAGATTGGGGTGGAAACACCATATATTTT. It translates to CASSQDWGGNTIYF.

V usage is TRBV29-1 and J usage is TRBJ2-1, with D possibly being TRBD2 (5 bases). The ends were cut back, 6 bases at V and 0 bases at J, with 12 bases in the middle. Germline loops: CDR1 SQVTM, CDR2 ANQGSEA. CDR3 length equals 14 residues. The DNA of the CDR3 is TGCAGCGTGGTGACTATCAGCTCCTACAATGAGCAGTTCTTC. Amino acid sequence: CSVVTISSYNEQFF.

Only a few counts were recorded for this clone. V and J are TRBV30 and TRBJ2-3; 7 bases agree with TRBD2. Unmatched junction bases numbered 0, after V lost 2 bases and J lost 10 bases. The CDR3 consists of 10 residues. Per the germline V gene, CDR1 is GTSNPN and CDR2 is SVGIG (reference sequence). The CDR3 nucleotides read TGTGCCTGGAGTAGCGGGGCGCAGTATTTT. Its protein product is CAWSSGAQYF.

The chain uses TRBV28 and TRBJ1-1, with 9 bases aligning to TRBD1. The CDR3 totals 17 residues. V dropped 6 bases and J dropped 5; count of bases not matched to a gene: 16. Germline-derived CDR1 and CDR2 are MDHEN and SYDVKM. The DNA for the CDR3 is TGTGCCAGCAGCCCTCAGTGGGGGGACAGGGCAGGGACTGAAGCTTTCTTT. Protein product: CASSPQWGDRAGTEAFF.

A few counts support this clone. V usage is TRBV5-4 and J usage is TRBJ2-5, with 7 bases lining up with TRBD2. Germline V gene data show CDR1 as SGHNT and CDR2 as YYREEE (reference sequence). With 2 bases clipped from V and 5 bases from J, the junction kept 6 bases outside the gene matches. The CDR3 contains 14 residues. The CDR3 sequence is CASSLAGPPETQYF. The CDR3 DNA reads TGTGCCAGCAGCTTAGCGGGACCCCCGGAGACCCAGTACTTC.

CDR3 residues: CASSYGGGNQPQHF. As DNA, the CDR3 is TGTGCCAGCAGTTACGGGGGGGGGAATCAGCCCCAGCATTTT. V gene TRBV6-2 or TRBV6-3 combines with J gene TRBJ1-5; perhaps TRBD1 as D (5 bases). V shed 2 bases and J shed 4 bases, with 9 bases lying between them. From germline, CDR1 is MNHEY and CDR2 SVGEGT. The CDR3 contains 14 residues.

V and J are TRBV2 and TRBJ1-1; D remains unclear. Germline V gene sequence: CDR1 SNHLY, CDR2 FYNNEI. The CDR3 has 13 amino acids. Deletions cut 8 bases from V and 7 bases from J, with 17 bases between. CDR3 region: CASSPGVGGEAFF. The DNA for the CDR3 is TGTGCCAGCTCTCCTGGGGTGGGCGGTGAAGCTTTCTTT.

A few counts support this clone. The CDR3 loop reads CASSLAWSNKGTEAFF. Here the CDR3 DNA reads TGTGCCAGCAGCTTAGCGTGGTCTAACAAGGGCACTGAAGCTTTCTTT. The genes are TRBV7-9 and TRBJ1-1, with D unresolved. Between the trimmed V and J ends, which lost 0 bases and 4 bases, there was a span of 15 bases. From germline, CDR1 is SEHNR and CDR2 FQNEAQ (reference sequence). The CDR3 totals 16 residues.

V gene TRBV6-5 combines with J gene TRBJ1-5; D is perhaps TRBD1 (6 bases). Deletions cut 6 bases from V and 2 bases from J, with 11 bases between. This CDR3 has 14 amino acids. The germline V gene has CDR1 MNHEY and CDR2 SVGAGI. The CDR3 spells CASSRGYGNQPQHF. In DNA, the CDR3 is TGTGCCAGCAGCAGGGGTTATGGCAATCAGCCCCAGCATTTT.

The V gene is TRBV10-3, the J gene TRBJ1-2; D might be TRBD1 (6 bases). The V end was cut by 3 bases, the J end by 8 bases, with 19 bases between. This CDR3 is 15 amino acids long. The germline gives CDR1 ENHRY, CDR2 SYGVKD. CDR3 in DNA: TGTGCCATCAGTGATCCGAGAGAGGGGGTGGGAGGCTACACCTTC. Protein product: CAISDPREGVGGYTF.

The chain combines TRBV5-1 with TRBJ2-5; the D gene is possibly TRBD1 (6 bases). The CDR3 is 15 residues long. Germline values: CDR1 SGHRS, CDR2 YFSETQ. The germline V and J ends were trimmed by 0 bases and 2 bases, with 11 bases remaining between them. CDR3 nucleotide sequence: TGCGCCAGCAGCTTGGACCCGGGACATCAAGAGACCCAGTACTTC. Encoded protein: CASSLDPGHQETQYF.

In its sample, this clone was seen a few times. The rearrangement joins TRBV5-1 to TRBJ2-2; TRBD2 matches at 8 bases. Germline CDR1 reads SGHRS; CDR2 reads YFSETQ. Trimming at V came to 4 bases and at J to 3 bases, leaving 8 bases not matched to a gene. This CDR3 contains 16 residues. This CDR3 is CASSRGGLEHTGELFF. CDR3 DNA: TGCGCCAGCAGCAGGGGGGGACTAGAGCACACCGGGGAGCTGTTTTTT.

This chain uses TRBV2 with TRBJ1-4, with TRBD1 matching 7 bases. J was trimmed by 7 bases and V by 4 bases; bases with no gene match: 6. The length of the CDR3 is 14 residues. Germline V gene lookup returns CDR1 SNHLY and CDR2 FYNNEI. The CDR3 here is CASSGDRVAEKLFF. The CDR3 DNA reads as TGTGCCAGCAGTGGAGACAGGGTAGCTGAAAAACTGTTTTTT.

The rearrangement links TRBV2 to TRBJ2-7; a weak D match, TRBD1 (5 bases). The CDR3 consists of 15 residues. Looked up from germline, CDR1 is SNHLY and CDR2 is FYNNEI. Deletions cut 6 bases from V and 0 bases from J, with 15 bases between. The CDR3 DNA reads TGTGCCAGCAGGAGGTCGGAAGGGGTCTCCTACGAGCAGTACTTC. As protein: CASRRSEGVSYEQYF. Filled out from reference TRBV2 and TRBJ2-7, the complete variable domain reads EPEVTQTPSHQVTQMGQEVILRCVPISNHLYFYWYRQILGQKVEFLVSFYNNEISEKSEIFDDQFSVERPDGSNFTLKIRSTKLEDSAMYFCASRRSEGVSYEQYFGPGTRLTVT.

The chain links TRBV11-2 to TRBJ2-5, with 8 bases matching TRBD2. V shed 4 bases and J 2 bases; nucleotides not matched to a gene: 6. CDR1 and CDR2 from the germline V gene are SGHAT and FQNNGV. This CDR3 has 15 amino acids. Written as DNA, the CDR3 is TGTGCCAGCAGCTACATAGCGGGGAGACAAGAGACCCAGTACTTC. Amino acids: CASSYIAGRQETQYF.

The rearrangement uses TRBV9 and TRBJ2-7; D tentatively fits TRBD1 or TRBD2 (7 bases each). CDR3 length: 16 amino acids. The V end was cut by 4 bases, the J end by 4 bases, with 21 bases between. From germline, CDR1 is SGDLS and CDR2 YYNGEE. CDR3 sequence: CASSSPGGQRIYEQYF. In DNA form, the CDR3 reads TGTGCCAGCAGCTCCCCGGGGGGACAGAGAATTTACGAGCAGTACTTC.

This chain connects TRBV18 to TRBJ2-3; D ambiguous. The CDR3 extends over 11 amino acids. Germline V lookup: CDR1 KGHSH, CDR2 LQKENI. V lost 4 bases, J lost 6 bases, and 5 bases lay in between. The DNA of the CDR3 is TGTGCCAGCTCACTGGAGGATACGCAGTATTTT. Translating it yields CASSLEDTQYF.

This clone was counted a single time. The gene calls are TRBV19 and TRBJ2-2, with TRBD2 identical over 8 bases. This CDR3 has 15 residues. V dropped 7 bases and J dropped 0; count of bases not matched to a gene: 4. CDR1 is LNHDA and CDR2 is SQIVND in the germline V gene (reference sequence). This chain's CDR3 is CASMGGRSNTGELFF. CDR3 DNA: TGTGCCAGTATGGGCGGGAGGTCGAACACCGGGGAGCTGTTTTTT.

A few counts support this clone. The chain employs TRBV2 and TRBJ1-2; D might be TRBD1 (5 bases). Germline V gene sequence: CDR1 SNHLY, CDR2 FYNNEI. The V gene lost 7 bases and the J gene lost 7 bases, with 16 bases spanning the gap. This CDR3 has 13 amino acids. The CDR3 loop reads CASTPGAVRGYTF. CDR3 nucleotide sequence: TGTGCCAGCACCCCCGGGGCGGTACGTGGCTACACCTTC.